Here is one T cell receptor beta chain with its context. V was cut by 0 bases and J by 4 bases, with 12 bases left in between. Looked up from germline, CDR1 is LGHNA and CDR2 is YSLEER. This CDR3 spans 15 amino acids. This record comes from a study of lymphopenia after photon versus proton radiotherapy. Sequencing was performed with immunoSEQ multiplex PCR; in TCRdb, only in-frame clones are kept and a portion is missing. The sample records about 68,000 clones, approximately 91% being singletons. The TCR comes from a woman between 65 and 79 years old with pancreatic cancer. V and J are TRBV4-3 and TRBJ1-2; a possible D gene is TRBD1 (5 bases). The starting material was peripheral blood, obtained from a patient treated with photon-based radiotherapy. The CDR3 DNA reads as TGCGCCAGCAGCCAAGAAAGGGGCGCGATCTATGGCTACACCTTC. Translation gives CASSQERGAIYGYTF.